One and the same sample provided the 14 T cell receptor beta chains below, sequenced in a study of early T cells in non-severe SARS-CoV-2 infection. Via MiXCR, TCRdb re-called the 5' RACE reads, giving one row per CDR3 protein. The sample includes some 76,000 distinct CDR3 sequences, 15% to 19% of them seen just once. The sequencing input was whole blood. The source is an adult who was a healthcare worker with PCR-confirmed SARS-CoV-2 infection or an uninfected control (not recorded which).

The gene calls are TRBV9 and TRBJ1-1; D is perhaps TRBD1 (6 bases). Deletions cut 0 bases from V and 1 base from J, with 7 bases between. The CDR3 sequence is 14 residues long. The V gene's germline CDR1 is SGDLS and CDR2 YYNGEE. CDR3 nucleotides: TGTGCCAGCAGCGTAGAGGGGGGGAACACTGAAGCTTTCTTT. It encodes CASSVEGGNTEAFF.

This clonotype appeared a few times. V gene TRBV27 combines with J gene TRBJ1-1; no clear D gene. The CDR3 extends over 14 amino acids. The ends were cut back, 2 bases at V and 1 base at J, with 8 bases in the middle. In germline, CDR1 is MNHEY, CDR2 SMNVEV (reference sequence). For the CDR3, the DNA is TGTGCCAGCAGTTTAGTACAGAGGAACACTGAAGCTTTCTTT. This sequence encodes CASSLVQRNTEAFF.

This chain links TRBV6-1 with TRBJ2-5; TRBD1 matches at 8 bases. CDR1 MNHNS and CDR2 SASEGT come from the germline V gene. With 6 bases clipped from V and 2 bases from J, the junction kept 5 bases outside the gene matches. CDR3 length: 14 residues. The CDR3 DNA follows: TGTGCCAGCAGGGGGACAGGCGCGCAAGAGACCCAGTACTTC. Amino acid sequence: CASRGTGAQETQYF.

This clonotype was seen a few times. This chain joins TRBV27 and TRBJ2-1, with 12 bases aligning to TRBD2. V gave up 6 bases and J gave up 3 bases; unmatched junction bases: 9. This CDR3 is built from 17 residues. Germline CDR1 MNHEY, CDR2 SMNVEV (reference sequence). DNA for the CDR3: TGTGCCAGCAGACTAGCGGGGGGCCCTTCCCGCTACAATGAGCAGTTCTTC. Translated, it gives CASRLAGGPSRYNEQFF.

V and J are TRBV28 and TRBJ2-7, with D perhaps matching TRBD2 (5 bases). Between the trimmed V and J ends, which lost 8 bases and 6 bases, there was a span of 11 bases. This CDR3 spans 11 amino acids. Germline V lookup: CDR1 MDHEN, CDR2 SYDVKM. CDR3 amino acids: CASLAGGEQYF. For the CDR3, the DNA is TGTGCCAGCCTGGCGGGTGGCGAGCAGTACTTC.

This clonotype was observed at least ten times. The chain links TRBV12-3 or TRBV12-4 to TRBJ2-1, with 8 bases lining up with TRBD2. With 5 bases clipped from V and 15 bases from J, the junction kept 9 bases outside the gene matches. This CDR3 comprises 12 residues. The chain's CDR3 is CASSRQGLVRFF. CDR3 coding DNA: TGTGCCAGCAGTCGTCAGGGACTAGTGAGGTTCTTC.

This clonotype was observed once. V usage is TRBV7-2 and J usage is TRBJ1-2; weak D call: TRBD1 (6 bases). Germline lookup yields CDR1 SGHTA and CDR2 FQGNSA. The CDR3 has 15 amino acids. V was trimmed by 1 base and J by 0 bases, leaving 9 bases between them. The CDR3 is CASSLDGQPNYGYTF. CDR3 bases: TGTGCCAGCAGCTTAGACGGACAGCCTAACTATGGCTACACCTTC.

The rearrangement joins TRBV20-1 to TRBJ2-1, with 14 positions matching TRBD2. From germline, CDR1 is DFQATT and CDR2 SNEGSKA (reference sequence). This CDR3 comprises 17 residues. V was clipped by 1 base and J by 9 bases; unmatched bases: 11. The chain's CDR3 is CSARGHQGTSGRGEQFF. In DNA, the CDR3 is TGCAGTGCTAGAGGACACCAGGGGACTAGCGGGAGAGGTGAGCAGTTCTTC.

As regards this clonotype: Given a much more abundant clone one base away, this may be a read error. The V gene is TRBV12-3 or TRBV12-4, the J gene TRBJ1-2; no firm D call. The CDR3 loop spans 15 amino acids. CDR3 sequence reads: CASSLGAGGEYDYTF. As DNA, the CDR3 is TGTGCCAGCAGTTTAGGGGCAGGTGGAGAGTATGACTACACCTTC.

This clonotype has just a few counts. The chain links TRBV7-2 to TRBJ1-2; D is perhaps TRBD1 (5 bases). The germline V and J ends were trimmed by 5 bases and 4 bases, with 20 bases remaining between them. The CDR3 runs 16 residues. Germline V gene lookup returns CDR1 SGHTA and CDR2 FQGNSA. DNA for the CDR3: TGTGCCAGCAGCCAAGGGGTGTCCGGGGGACTCTATGGCTACACCTTC. It specifies CASSQGVSGGLYGYTF. Variable domain in full (rest from reference TRBV7-2 and TRBJ1-2): GAGVSQSPSNKVTEKGKDVELRCDPISGHTALYWYRQSLGQGLEFLIYFQGNSAPDKSGLPSDRFSAERTGGSVSTLTIQRTQQEDSAVYLCASSQGVSGGLYGYTFGSGTRLTVV.

This clonotype was recorded a few times. The V gene is TRBV12-3 or TRBV12-4, the J gene TRBJ2-7, with D possibly being TRBD1 or TRBD2 (5 bases each). This CDR3 is 14 amino acids long. V was shortened by 0 bases and J by 6 bases, with 12 bases between the two germline ends. CDR3 loop: CASSLAGRGREQYF. The CDR3 region has the DNA TGTGCCAGCAGTTTAGCAGGAAGGGGACGCGAGCAGTACTTC.

This clonotype was recorded many times. The chain joins TRBV5-1 to TRBJ1-1; no firm D call. V lost 4 bases, J lost 3 bases, and 4 bases lay in between. The germline V gene has CDR1 SGHRS and CDR2 YFSETQ. The CDR3 loop spans 11 amino acids. The CDR3 DNA reads as TGCGCCAGCAGCAAGGACACTGAAGCTTTCTTT. Residues: CASSKDTEAFF. Based on the CDR3 plus reference TRBV5-1 and TRBJ1-1, the full variable domain is KAGVTQTPRYLIKTRGQQVTLSCSPISGHRSVSWYQQTPGQGLQFLFEYFSETQRNKGNFPGRFSGRQFSNSRSEMNVSTLELGDSALYLCASSKDTEAFFGQGTRLTVV.

The V gene is TRBV7-3, the J gene TRBJ2-3, with 15 bases fitting TRBD2. Germline-derived CDR1 and CDR2 are SGHTA and FQGTGA. This CDR3 spans 18 amino acids. The V gene end was trimmed by 3 bases and the J gene end by 0 bases; junction bases not matched to a gene: 4. CDR3 sequence: CASSFGLAGGGSTDTQYF. As DNA, the CDR3 is TGTGCCAGCAGCTTCGGACTAGCGGGAGGGGGAAGCACAGATACGCAGTATTTT.

In this sample, this clonotype turned up many times. This sequence joins TRBV19 and TRBJ2-1, with 12 bases matching TRBD1. V was clipped by 4 bases and J by 6 bases; unmatched bases: 4. Germline CDR1 LNHDA, CDR2 SQIVND (reference sequence). CDR3 length: 15 residues. Written as DNA, the CDR3 is TGTGCCAGTAGTAGGGACAGGGGGCCGAGCAATGAGCAGTTCTTC. Translating gives CASSRDRGPSNEQFF.